The 12 T cell receptor beta chains listed next were all sequenced from one sample in a study of vaccination effects on CD4 cells after COVID-19. Within the ViraFEST assay, antigen-specific CD4+ T cells underwent expansion with viral peptide pools prior to sequencing. At the end of about 9 days of culture, CD4+ T cells were isolated. Vaccine administered to participants consisted of two doses of either BNT162b2 or mRNA-1273. Assay used: immunoSEQ multiplex PCR; TCRdb lists only in-frame clones, some missing. Among more than 50,000 clones listed, around three quarters were seen once. Their specific antigens are unknown. Sequencing was performed on CD4+ T cells from PBMCs cultured with HCoV-OC43 spike peptides, taken after COVID-19 vaccination. Noted subset: HCoV-OC43 spike overlapping peptide pool stimulation. The receptors derive from a human donor who received a COVID-19 vaccine.

V usage is TRBV7-2 and J usage is TRBJ2-1; 7 positions agree with TRBD2. Germline CDR1 is SGHTA and CDR2 is FQGNSA. The CDR3 runs to 15 residues. V was clipped by 2 bases and J by 3 bases; unmatched bases: 4. CDR3 sequence reads: CASSLYGGSYNEQFF. The CDR3 nucleotides are TGTGCCAGCAGCTTATATGGCGGGAGCTACAATGAGCAGTTCTTC.

The chain combines TRBV27 with TRBJ2-3; 9 nucleotides line up with TRBD2. The V segment lost 4 bases and the J segment 2 bases; nucleotides outside the gene matches: 7. CDR3 length: 16 amino acids. Germline V gene sequence: CDR1 MNHEY, CDR2 SMNVEV (reference sequence). The CDR3 loop is CASSSRLAAFTDTQYF. CDR3 coding DNA: TGTGCCAGCAGTTCCAGACTAGCGGCCTTCACAGATACGCAGTATTTT.

This clone was counted between two and nine times. The V call is TRBV9, the J call TRBJ1-2, with 7 bases fitting TRBD1. J lost 4 bases, V lost 3 bases, and 6 bases had no gene match. The V gene's germline CDR1 is SGDLS and CDR2 YYNGEE. The CDR3 runs 14 residues. The CDR3: CASSERGTAYGYTF. CDR3 bases: TGTGCCAGCAGCGAACGGGGGACAGCCTATGGCTACACCTTC.

The chain has TRBV9 and TRBJ2-3, with D possibly TRBD2 on 5 matching bases. V was trimmed by 4 bases and J by 0 bases, leaving 18 bases between them. The CDR3 loop spans 17 amino acids. Germline V CDR1 and CDR2: SGDLS, YYNGEE. The CDR3 DNA follows: TGTGCCAGCAGCTCTCCGGGGATCTCTGCTAGCACAGATACGCAGTATTTT. It codes for CASSSPGISASTDTQYF.

The chain uses TRBV24-1 and TRBJ2-5, with 13 bases identical to TRBD2. After removal of 4 bases from V and 3 bases from J, the junction contained 4 bases not matched to a gene. The germline CDR1 and CDR2 sequences are KGHDR and SFDVKD. The length of the CDR3 is 16 residues. CDR3 protein: CATSDPGLAGKETQYF. The CDR3 DNA follows: TGTGCCACCAGTGACCCGGGACTAGCGGGGAAAGAGACCCAGTACTTC.

This chain links TRBV19 with TRBJ1-5; D remains ambiguous. CDR3 length: 14 residues. Trimming shortened V by 8 bases and J by 2 bases, and 13 bases separated the two germline ends. Germline CDR1 is LNHDA and CDR2 is SQIVND (reference sequence). CDR3 region: CASSRGSGNQPQHF. Here the CDR3 DNA reads TGTGCCAGTTCGCGGGGTAGTGGCAATCAGCCCCAGCATTTT.

The J gene is TRBJ2-7, the V gene TRBV6-1, with TRBD1 matching over 9 bases. Germline trimming cut 1 base from V and 0 bases from J; bases unmatched to any gene: 1. This CDR3 has 15 residues. Germline V gives CDR1 MNHNS, CDR2 SASEGT. The CDR3 here is CASSEGDRVSYEQYV. CDR3 sequence (DNA): TGTGCCAGCAGTGAAGGGGACAGGGTCTCCTACGAGCAGTACGTC.

The V gene is TRBV28, the J gene TRBJ2-1, with D perhaps matching TRBD2 (5 bases). Germline V gene data show CDR1 as MDHEN and CDR2 as SYDVKM. The CDR3 sequence is 13 residues long. With 8 bases removed from V and 5 bases from J, the gap between germline ends came to 13 bases. For the CDR3, the DNA is TGTGCCAGCGGGCAGGCCGGGAACAATGAGCAGTTCTTC. Translating it yields CASGQAGNNEQFF.

The chain combines TRBV27 with TRBJ1-1; the D gene is possibly TRBD1 (5 bases). This CDR3 spans 16 amino acids. Germline assignment: CDR1 MNHEY and CDR2 SMNVEV (reference sequence). V shed 6 bases and J shed 1 base, with 18 bases lying between them. The CDR3 coding sequence is TGTGCCAGCAGGCTAAGTGGGGGAGCACGGAACACTGAAGCTTTCTTT. It specifies CASRLSGGARNTEAFF.

This clone showed up just a few times. The chain uses TRBV6-1 and TRBJ2-2; D remains unclear. CDR1 MNHNS and CDR2 SASEGT come from the germline V gene. V lost 3 bases, J lost 0 bases, and 11 bases lay in between. The CDR3 contains 16 residues. The CDR3 DNA is TGTGCCAGCAGTGATTGGGGATTCTCGAACACCGGGGAGCTGTTTTTT. It translates to CASSDWGFSNTGELFF.

The chain joins TRBV5-1 to TRBJ2-5; tentatively, D is TRBD1 (5 bases). Germline CDR1 and CDR2: SGHRS and YFSETQ. Trimming removed 0 bases from V and 1 base from J, with 13 bases in between. The CDR3 covers 16 residues. CDR3 sequence: CASSLARTPVQETQYF. For the CDR3, the DNA is TGCGCCAGCAGCTTGGCCCGGACACCCGTCCAAGAGACCCAGTACTTC.

J is TRBJ1-2 and V is TRBV7-2; D might be TRBD1 (5 bases). The CDR3 runs 18 residues. Trimming removed 1 base from V and 6 bases from J, with 24 bases in between. Looked up from germline, CDR1 is SGHTA and CDR2 is FQGNSA. CDR3 in DNA: TGTGCCAGCAGCTTAGGAGGAGGGGCAGGCCGCGCGCCCAATGGCTACACCTTC. Encoded protein: CASSLGGGAGRAPNGYTF.